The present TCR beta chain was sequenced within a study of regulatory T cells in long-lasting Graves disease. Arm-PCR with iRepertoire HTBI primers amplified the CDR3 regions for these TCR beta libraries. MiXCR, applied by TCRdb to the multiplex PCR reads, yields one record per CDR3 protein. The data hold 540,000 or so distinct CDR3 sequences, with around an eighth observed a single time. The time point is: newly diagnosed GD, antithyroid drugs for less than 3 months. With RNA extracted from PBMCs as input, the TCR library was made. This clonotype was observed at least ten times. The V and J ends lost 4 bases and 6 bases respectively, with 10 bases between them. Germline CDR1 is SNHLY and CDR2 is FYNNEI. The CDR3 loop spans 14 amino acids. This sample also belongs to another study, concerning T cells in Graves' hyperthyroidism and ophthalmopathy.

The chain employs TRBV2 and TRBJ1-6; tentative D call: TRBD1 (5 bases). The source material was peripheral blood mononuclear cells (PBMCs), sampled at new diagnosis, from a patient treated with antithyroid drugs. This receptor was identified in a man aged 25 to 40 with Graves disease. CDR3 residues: CASSVTDLNSPLHF. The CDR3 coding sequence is TGTGCCAGCAGTGTGACAGACCTTAATTCACCCCTCCACTTT.